This T cell receptor (beta chain) derives from a study of blood T cell repertoires in COVID-19. Background on the study: The analysed material was cDNA or gDNA that came from T cells, B-cell-depleted T cells, or PBMCs.

This CDR3 spans 17 amino acids. The V and J ends lost 0 bases and 8 bases respectively, with 17 bases between them. The germline V gene has CDR1 LGHDT and CDR2 YNNKEL (reference sequence). Source study methods: Reference gene primer amplification gave estimated nucleated cell counts. Clones were read by immunoSEQ multiplex PCR, and TCRdb kept only the in-frame ones, dropping some. Clone size and the V and J calls come from that table; the DNA yielded D and trimming. This sample carries approximately 73,000 clones, 75% to 90% of them seen once, and the ten largest clones take approximately 10%. This chain connects TRBV3-1 (or the pseudogene TRBV3-2) to TRBJ1-6; D gene ambiguous. The TCR was taken from a man aged 80 or over with acute or convalescent COVID-19. Sequencing input: peripheral blood. CDR3 coding DNA: TGTGCCAGCAGCCAAGATCAGTTCCGGGATTGGGATTCACCCCTCCACTTT. The encoded protein is CASSQDQFRDWDSPLHF.